The T cell receptor beta chain under discussion was sequenced for a study of cytomegalovirus exposure and HLA in healthy donors. Study summary: Unique TCRs from HLA-typed donors, 75 million to 100 million of them, were held in an early data release. Most donors, 81% of 350 to 450 genotyped, fell in the Caucasian-associated ancestry cluster. Study-wide results and caveats: Prediction of most subjects' HLA-A and HLA-B alleles by TCR beta sequences was reportedly accurate.

Primers for the PCR totalled 60 Vbeta and 13 Jbeta. How the authors handled the data: Counted up in a later analysis, unique TCR beta chains came to about 80 million, with around 10 million shared. Produced via immunoSEQ multiplex PCR; TCRdb's table is partial and in-frame only. V and J calls and clone size are as listed in that table; D and trimming were resolved from the DNA. Among about 200,000 clones, 82% were seen once, and the ten largest hold roughly 5.5%. With 4 bases removed from V and 3 bases from J, the gap between germline ends came to 15 bases. Germline V gene data show CDR1 as MNHEY and CDR2 as SVGAGI. The CDR3 sequence is 15 residues long. Details on this clone: Antigen unknown.

The sequence was obtained from a man aged 40-49 years in good health and CMV-seropositive. Input material: PBMCs. The chain carries TRBV6-5 and TRBJ1-1; D call uncertain. Written as DNA, the CDR3 is TGTGCCAGCAGTTCGTGGGCGCCGACGGACACTGAAGCTTTCTTT. It is translated as CASSSWAPTDTEAFF.